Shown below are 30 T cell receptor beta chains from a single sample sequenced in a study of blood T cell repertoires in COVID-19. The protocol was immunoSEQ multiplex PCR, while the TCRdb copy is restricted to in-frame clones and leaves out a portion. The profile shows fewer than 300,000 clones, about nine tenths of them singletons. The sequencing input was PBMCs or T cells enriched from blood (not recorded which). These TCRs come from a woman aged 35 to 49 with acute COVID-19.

The CDR3 nucleotides read TGCGCCAGCAGCTTGGGGGGGCAGAGCTCTGGAAACACCATATATTTT. It translates to CASSLGGQSSGNTIYF. The rearrangement uses TRBV5-1 and TRBJ1-3; a weak D match, TRBD1 (6 bases). V was cut by 0 bases and J by 0 bases, with 10 bases left in between. This CDR3 has 16 amino acids. Germline values: CDR1 SGHRS, CDR2 YFSETQ.

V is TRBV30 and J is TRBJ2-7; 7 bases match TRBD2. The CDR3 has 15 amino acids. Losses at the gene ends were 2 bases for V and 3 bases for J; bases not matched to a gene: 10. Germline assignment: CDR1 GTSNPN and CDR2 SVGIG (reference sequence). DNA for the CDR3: TGTGCCTGGAGTCTCGGGGCGGGAGAGGTCTACGAGCAGTACTTC. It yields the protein CAWSLGAGEVYEQYF.

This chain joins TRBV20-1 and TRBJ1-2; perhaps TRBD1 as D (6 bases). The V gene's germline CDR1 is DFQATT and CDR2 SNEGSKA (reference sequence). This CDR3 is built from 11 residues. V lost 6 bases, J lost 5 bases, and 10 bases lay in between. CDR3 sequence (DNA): TGCAGTGCGGAGACAGGATATGGCTACACCTTC. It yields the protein CSAETGYGYTF.

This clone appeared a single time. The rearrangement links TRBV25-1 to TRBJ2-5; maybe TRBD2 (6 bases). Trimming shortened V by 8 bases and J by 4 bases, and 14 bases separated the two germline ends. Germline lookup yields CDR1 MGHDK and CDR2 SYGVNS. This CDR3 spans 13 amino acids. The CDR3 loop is CASSLWGGETQYF. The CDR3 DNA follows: TGTGCCAGCTCCCTGTGGGGAGGAGAGACCCAGTACTTC.

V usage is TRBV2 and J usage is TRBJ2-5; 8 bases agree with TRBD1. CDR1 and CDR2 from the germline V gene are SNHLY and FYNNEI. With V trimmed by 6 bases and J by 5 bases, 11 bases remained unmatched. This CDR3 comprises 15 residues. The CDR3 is CASRSRQGRFETQYF. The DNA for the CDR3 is TGTGCCAGCAGGAGTAGACAGGGGAGATTTGAGACCCAGTACTTC. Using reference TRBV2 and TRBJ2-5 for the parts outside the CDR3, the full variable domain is EPEVTQTPSHQVTQMGQEVILRCVPISNHLYFYWYRQILGQKVEFLVSFYNNEISEKSEIFDDQFSVERPDGSNFTLKIRSTKLEDSAMYFCASRSRQGRFETQYFGPGTRLLVL.

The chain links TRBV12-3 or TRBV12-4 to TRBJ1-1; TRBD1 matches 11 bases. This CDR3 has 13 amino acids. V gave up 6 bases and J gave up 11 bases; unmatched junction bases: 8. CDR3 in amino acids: CASSRGTGGHAFF. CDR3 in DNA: TGTGCCAGCAGCCGCGGGACAGGGGGACACGCTTTCTTT.

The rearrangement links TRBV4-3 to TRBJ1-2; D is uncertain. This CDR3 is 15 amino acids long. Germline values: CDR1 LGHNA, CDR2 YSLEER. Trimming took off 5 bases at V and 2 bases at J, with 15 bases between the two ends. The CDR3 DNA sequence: TGCGCCAGCAGCTCCCAATTGGCCAGGAACTATGGCTACACCTTC. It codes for CASSSQLARNYGYTF.

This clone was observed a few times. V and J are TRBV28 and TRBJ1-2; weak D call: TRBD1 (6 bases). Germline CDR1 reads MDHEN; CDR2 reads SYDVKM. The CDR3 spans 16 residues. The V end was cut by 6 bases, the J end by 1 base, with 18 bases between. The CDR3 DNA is TGTGCCAGCAGCCCTTTACGGGACACCTTTAACTATGGCTACACCTTC. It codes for CASSPLRDTFNYGYTF.

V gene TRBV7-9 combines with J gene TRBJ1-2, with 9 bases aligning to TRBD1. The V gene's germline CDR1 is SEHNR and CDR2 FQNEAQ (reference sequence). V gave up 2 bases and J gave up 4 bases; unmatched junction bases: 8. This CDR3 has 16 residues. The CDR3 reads CASSLNVDRGVYGYTF. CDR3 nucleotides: TGTGCCAGCAGCTTAAATGTCGACAGGGGGGTCTATGGCTACACCTTC.

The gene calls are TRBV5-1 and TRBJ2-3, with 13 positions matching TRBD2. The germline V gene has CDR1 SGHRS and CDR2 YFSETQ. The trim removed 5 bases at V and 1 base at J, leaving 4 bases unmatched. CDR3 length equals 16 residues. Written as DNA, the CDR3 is TGCGCCAGCAGACTTGGACTAGCGGGAGGCACAGATACGCAGTATTTT. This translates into CASRLGLAGGTDTQYF.

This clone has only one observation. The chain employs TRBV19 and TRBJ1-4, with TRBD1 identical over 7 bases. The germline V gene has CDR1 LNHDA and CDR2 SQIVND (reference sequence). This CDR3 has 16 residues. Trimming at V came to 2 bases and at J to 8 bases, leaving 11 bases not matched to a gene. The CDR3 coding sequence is TGTGCCAGTAGTATACGAGAGGGGGCCGGTGGGGAAAAACTGTTTTTT. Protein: CASSIREGAGGEKLFF.

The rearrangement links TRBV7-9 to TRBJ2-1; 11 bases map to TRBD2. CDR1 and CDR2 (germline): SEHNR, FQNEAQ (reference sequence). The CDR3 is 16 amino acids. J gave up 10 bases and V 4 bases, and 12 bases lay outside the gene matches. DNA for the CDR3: TGTGCCAGCAGCTCAATTAGCGGGAGGGGACCCAGGGAGCAGTTCTTC. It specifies CASSSISGRGPREQFF.

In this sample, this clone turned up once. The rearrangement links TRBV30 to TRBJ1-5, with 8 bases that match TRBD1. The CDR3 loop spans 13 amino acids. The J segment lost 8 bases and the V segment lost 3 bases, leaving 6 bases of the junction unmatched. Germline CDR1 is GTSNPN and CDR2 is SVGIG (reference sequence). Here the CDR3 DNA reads TGTGCCTGGAGCTCCCAGGGGGCGAAGCCCCAGCATTTT. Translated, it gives CAWSSQGAKPQHF.

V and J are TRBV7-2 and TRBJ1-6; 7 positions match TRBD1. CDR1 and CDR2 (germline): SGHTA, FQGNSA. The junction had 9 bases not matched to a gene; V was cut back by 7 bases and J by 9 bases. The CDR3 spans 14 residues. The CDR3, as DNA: TGTGCCAGCAACTCGGGACAGCTCGGTTCACCCCTCCACTTT. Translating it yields CASNSGQLGSPLHF.

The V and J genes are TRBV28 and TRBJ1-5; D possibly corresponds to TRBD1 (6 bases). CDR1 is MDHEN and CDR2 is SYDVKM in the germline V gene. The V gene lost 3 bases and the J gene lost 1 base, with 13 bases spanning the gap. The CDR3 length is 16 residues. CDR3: CASSFRTAASNQPQHF. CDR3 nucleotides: TGTGCCAGCAGTTTTAGGACAGCGGCGAGCAATCAGCCCCAGCATTTT.

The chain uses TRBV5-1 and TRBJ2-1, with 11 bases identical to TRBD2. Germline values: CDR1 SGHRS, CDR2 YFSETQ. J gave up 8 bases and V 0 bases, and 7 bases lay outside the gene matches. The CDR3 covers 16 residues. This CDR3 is CASSLVGLAGGDEQFF. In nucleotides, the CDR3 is TGCGCCAGCAGCTTGGTGGGTCTAGCGGGAGGAGATGAGCAGTTCTTC.

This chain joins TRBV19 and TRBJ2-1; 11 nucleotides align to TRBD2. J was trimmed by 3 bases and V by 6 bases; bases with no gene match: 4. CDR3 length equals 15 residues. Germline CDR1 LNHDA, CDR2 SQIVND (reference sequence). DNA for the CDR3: TGTGCCAGTAGAACGGGACTAGCGGACTACAATGAGCAGTTCTTC. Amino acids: CASRTGLADYNEQFF.

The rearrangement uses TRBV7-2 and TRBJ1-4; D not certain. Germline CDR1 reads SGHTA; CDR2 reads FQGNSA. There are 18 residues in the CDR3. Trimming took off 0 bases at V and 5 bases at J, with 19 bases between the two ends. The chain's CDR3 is CASSLALITGMKNEKLFF. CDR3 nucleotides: TGTGCCAGCAGCTTAGCGCTAATTACGGGGATGAAGAATGAAAAACTGTTTTTT.

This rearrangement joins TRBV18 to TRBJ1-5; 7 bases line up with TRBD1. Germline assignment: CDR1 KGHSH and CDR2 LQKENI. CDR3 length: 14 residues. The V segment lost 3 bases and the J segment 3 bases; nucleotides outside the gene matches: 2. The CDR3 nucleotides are TGTGCCAGCTCACCGACAGGGAACAATCAGCCCCAGCATTTT. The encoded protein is CASSPTGNNQPQHF.

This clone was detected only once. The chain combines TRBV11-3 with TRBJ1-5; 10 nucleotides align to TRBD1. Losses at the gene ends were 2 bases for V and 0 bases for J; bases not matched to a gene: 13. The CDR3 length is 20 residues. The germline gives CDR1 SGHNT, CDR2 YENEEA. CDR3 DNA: TGTGCCAGCAGCTTAAGGATGCCGGGACAGGGGTCCAATAGCAATCAGCCCCAGCATTTT. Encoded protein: CASSLRMPGQGSNSNQPQHF. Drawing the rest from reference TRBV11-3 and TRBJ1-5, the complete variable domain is EAGVVQSPRYKIIEKKQPVAFWCNPISGHNTLYWYLQNLGQGPELLIRYENEEAVDDSQLPKDRFSAERLKGVDSTLKIQPAELGDSAVYLCASSLRMPGQGSNSNQPQHFGDGTRLSIL.

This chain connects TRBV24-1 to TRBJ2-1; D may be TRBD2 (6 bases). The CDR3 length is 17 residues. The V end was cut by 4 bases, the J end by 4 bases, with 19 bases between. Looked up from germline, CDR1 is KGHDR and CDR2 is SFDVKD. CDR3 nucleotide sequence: TGTGCCACCAGTGAAGGCAGTTGGGTACGGGGGTACAATGAGCAGTTCTTC. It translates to CATSEGSWVRGYNEQFF.

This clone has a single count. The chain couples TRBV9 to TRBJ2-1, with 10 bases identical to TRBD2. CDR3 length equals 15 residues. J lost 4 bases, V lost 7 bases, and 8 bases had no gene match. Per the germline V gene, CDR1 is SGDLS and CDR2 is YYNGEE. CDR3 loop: CASGLAGDSYNEQFF. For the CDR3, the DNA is TGTGCCAGCGGGCTAGCGGGAGATTCGTACAATGAGCAGTTCTTC.

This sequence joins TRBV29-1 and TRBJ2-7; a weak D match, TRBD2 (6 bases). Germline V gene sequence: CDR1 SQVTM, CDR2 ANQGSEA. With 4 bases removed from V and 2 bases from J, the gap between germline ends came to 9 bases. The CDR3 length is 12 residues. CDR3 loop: CSVAEGPYEQYV. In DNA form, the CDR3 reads TGCAGCGTTGCGGAGGGACCCTACGAGCAGTACGTC.

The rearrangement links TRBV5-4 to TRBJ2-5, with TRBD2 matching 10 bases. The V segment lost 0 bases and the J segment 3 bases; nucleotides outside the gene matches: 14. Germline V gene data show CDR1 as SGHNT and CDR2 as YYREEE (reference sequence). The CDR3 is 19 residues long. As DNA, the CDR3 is TGTGCCAGCAGCTTGGCCCGGGGGCTAGCGGGAGTTCTAAAAGAGACCCAGTACTTC. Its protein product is CASSLARGLAGVLKETQYF.

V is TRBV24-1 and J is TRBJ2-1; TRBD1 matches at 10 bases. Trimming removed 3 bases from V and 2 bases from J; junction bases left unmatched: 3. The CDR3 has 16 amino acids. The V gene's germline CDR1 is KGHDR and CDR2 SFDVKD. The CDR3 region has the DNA TGTGCCACCAGTGATCCGACAGGGGGCACCTACAATGAGCAGTTCTTC. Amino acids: CATSDPTGGTYNEQFF.

CDR3 amino acids: CASRLLAGAFEQYF. As DNA, the CDR3 is TGTGCCAGCAGACTACTAGCGGGAGCCTTCGAGCAGTACTTC. The rearrangement links TRBV6-5 to TRBJ2-7; 11 bases match TRBD2. Germline V gives CDR1 MNHEY, CDR2 SVGAGI. The CDR3 contains 14 residues. Losses at the gene ends were 6 bases for V and 6 bases for J; bases not matched to a gene: 7.

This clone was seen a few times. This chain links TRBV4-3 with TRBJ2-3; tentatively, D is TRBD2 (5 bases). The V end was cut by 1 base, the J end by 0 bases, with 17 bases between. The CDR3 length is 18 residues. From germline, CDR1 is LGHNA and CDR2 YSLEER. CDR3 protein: CASSQVAGGLASTDTQYF. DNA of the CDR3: TGCGCCAGCAGCCAAGTCGCCGGAGGCCTAGCTAGCACAGATACGCAGTATTTT.

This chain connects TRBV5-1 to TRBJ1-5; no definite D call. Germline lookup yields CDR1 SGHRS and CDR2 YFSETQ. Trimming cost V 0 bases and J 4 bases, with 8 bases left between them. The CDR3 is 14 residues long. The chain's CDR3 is CASSLGRPNQPQHF. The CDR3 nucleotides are TGCGCCAGCAGCTTGGGCAGGCCGAATCAGCCCCAGCATTTT.

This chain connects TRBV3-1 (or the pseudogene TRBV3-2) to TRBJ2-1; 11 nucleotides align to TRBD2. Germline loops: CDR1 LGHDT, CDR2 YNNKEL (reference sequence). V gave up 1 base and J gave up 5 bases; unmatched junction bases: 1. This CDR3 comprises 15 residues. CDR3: CASSQGLAGNNEQFF. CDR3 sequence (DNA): TGTGCCAGCAGCCAAGGACTAGCGGGAAACAATGAGCAGTTCTTC.

CDR3 sequence (DNA): TGCGCCAGCAGTGATTCTAAGACTGGCTCCTACGAGCAGTACTTC. It encodes CASSDSKTGSYEQYF. J is TRBJ2-7 and V is TRBV10-1; D unclear. Trimming took 3 bases from V and 0 from J, leaving 12 bases between them. This CDR3 comprises 15 residues. Germline V gene sequence: CDR1 WNHNN, CDR2 SYGVQD (reference sequence).